This TCR beta chain was sequenced during a study of T cell clones after liver transplantation. Profiled with immunoSEQ multiplex PCR; TCRdb holds only in-frame clones, not every one. The sample holds about 72,000 clones, under 95% seen once. The CDR3 sequence is 17 residues long. The germline CDR1 and CDR2 sequences are SEHNR and FQNEAQ (reference sequence). Trimming took off 1 base at V and 5 bases at J, with 17 bases between the two ends. The chain carries TRBV7-9 and TRBJ2-2; D gene ambiguous. This material consisted of CD4+ T cells from blood, taken before liver transplant. The clonotype was recovered from a human donor who received a liver transplant. The CDR3 nucleotides are TGTGCCAGCAGCTTAGTGCGTGGGCTAGGGATTACCGGGGAGCTGTTTTTT. Amino acids: CASSLVRGLGITGELFF.